This T cell receptor (beta chain) was found in a study of PD-L1 blockade in urothelial cancer. The length of the CDR3 is 15 residues. Per the germline V gene, CDR1 is SGDLS and CDR2 is YYNGEE. J lost 0 bases, V lost 7 bases, and 10 bases had no gene match. Profiling relied on immunoSEQ multiplex PCR, and the TCRdb table lists in-frame clones only, not all of them. The profile shows about 38,000 clones, around nine tenths of them singletons. The time point is: peripheral blood 6 weeks after treatment start. This TCR derives from a man aged 55-75 years with urothelial cancer. The rearrangement joins TRBV9 to TRBJ2-7, with 7 bases aligning to TRBD1. Material: PBMCs, obtained around atezolizumab (anti-PD-L1) treatment. The chain's CDR3 is CASSSGQWSSYEQYF. In DNA, the CDR3 is TGTGCCAGCTCATCGGGACAGTGGAGCTCCTACGAGCAGTACTTC.